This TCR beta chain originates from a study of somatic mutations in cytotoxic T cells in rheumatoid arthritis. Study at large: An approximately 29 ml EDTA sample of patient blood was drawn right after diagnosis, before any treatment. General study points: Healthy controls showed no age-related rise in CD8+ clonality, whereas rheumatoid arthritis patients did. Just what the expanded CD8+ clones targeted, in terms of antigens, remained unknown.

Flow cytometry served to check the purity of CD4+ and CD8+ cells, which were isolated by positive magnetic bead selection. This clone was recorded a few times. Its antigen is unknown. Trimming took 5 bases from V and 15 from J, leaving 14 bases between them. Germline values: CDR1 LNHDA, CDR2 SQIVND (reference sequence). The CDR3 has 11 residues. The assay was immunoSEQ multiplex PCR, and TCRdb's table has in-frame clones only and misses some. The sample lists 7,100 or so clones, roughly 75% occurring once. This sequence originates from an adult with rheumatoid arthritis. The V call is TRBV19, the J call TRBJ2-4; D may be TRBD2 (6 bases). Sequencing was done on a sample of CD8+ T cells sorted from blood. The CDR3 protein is CASSLGLIRYF. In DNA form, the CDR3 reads TGTGCCAGTAGTCTCGGACTAATTAGGTACTTC.